This entry describes one T cell receptor beta chain. In this sample, this clonotype turned up a few times. This receptor's antigen is unknown. Base-call qualities are not available, and no considerably larger clone is one nucleotide away. This record belongs to a study of T-cell memory formation after mild COVID-19 (TCRdb year 2021). For the study in its entirety: TCR sequence clusters from the two donors were found to be largely donor specific. Two young, previously healthy adult volunteers, one female and one male, were included in the cohort. Longitudinal TCRalpha and TCRbeta repertoire sequencing tracked T-cell clones expanding and contracting after mild COVID-19 in a couple of donors. The paper's findings and limits, for the study overall: Clones contracting from day 15 to 85 had balanced CD4/CD8 phenotypes, while a second wave expanding from day 15 to 37 was biased towards CD4+. The second-wave clones that peaked on day 37 were not confirmed to be SARS-CoV-2 specific. Only a couple of mild cases were covered in the study, and larger cohorts including severe cases with pre-infection samples were considered necessary. Contracting CD4+ clones were located mainly in the CM and EM memory subsets, whereas CD8+ clones were found to be enriched in EMRA. Some responding clones were found in pre-infection memory, which suggests that pre-existing cross-reactive memory T cells took part in the SARS-CoV-2 response.

Ficoll-Paque density gradient centrifugation was the method used to isolate PBMCs. From cysteine to phenylalanine, the CDR3 is 16 amino acids long. The sequence is cut down to CDR3 DNA, 48 bases in frame from base 1. V is cut back by 7 bases and J by 2 bases, with 14 bases in the junction unmatched. The CDR1 and CDR2 encoded by the germline V gene (reference sequence) are MNHNY and SVGAGI. The reads were generated on an Illumina NovaSeq 6000. TCRalpha and TCRbeta cDNA libraries were built by 5'RACE with constant-segment primers, adding sample barcodes and unique molecular identifiers. Trizol reagent was used to extract RNA from every sample. The libraries were amplified in two PCR steps, and the second step added a second sample barcode and Illumina TruSeq adapters. Sequencing of the libraries was done on an Illumina NovaSeq, producing 2 x 150 bp paired-end reads. The study's own analysis went as follows. The reads were demultiplexed and collapsed into UMI-guided consensus sequences using migec v1.2.7. Using mixcr v2.1.11, the UMI consensuses were aligned to TRA and TRB V and J templates and assembled into clonotypes. A clonotype was counted as expanded or contracted only if both edgeR and NoisET called the change significant, with noise models trained on biological replicates. For edgeR calls, a false discovery rate-adjusted p below 0.01 and a log2 fold-change threshold of 1 were applied. As an exploratory analysis of dynamics, PCA with hierarchical clustering was applied to max-normalized trajectories of the 1000 most abundant clonotypes. Each responding clone was given a CD4 or CD8 phenotype based on the CD4+ and CD8+ repertoires, which had been sequenced separately. Using fastp trimming at Q25 and MiXCR clonotype assembly, TCRdb reanalyzed the public sequencing data and kept in-frame beta chains. Records with the same CDR3 protein are collapsed into one entry carrying the most frequent genes and DNA. The V and J calls were not made by the authors but by TCRdb's processing. The sample records about 620,000 distinct CDR3 sequences, around 17% of which are singletons. More than 10% of the sample lies in the top ten.

The receptor was isolated from an adult woman who had mild COVID-19 (a few samples of this study predate the infection). The sample titles of this study are shuffled in the database, so cell type and time point are left out; the donor was told from shared clones. This receptor chain uses TRBV6-6 and TRBJ2-7; a stretch of 7 junction bases matches TRBD2. The sample taken for sequencing was PBMCs or a T cell subset sorted from them (not recorded which). The encoded CDR3 is CASTPPSSGKTYEQYF. At the DNA level, the sequence is TGTGCCAGCACCCCACCTTCTAGCGGTAAAACCTACGAGCAGTACTTC.